The clone carrying this T cell receptor beta chain showed up many times. Its antigen is undetermined. These data are taken from a study of T-cell reconstitution after alpha-beta-depleted transplantation in children. Study findings and constraints: T-cell counts and diversity were attributed mostly to newly produced T cells one year after transplant.

The CDR3 runs to 15 residues. V was trimmed by 4 bases and J by 0 bases, leaving 12 bases between them. CDR1 SGHTS and CDR2 YDEGEE come from the germline V gene. Preparation of the TCRbeta library used unique molecular identifiers. TCRdb fed the PCR reads into MiXCR, producing one record per CDR3 protein. The sample consists of around 240,000 distinct CDR3 sequences, 6.5% to 10% of them appearing once. This clonotype was sampled from a male patient aged 10-17 years who had a stem cell transplant for acute lymphoblastic leukemia, so the T cells may come from the graft donor. Sequencing used PBMCs, mostly from graft donor cells, obtained 180 days after TCRalphabeta/CD19-depleted stem cell transplant. V gene TRBV5-8 combines with J gene TRBJ2-3; weak D call: TRBD2 (6 bases). Here the CDR3 DNA reads TGTGCCAGCAGCACGGGAGTAGCTAGCACAGATACGCAGTATTTT. Its protein product is CASSTGVASTDTQYF.